Listed here are 20 T cell receptor beta chains from one sample, sequenced in a study of T cell responses to AZD1222 COVID-19 vaccine. Sequencing was performed with immunoSEQ multiplex PCR; in TCRdb, only in-frame clones are kept and a portion is missing. The repertoire holds fewer than 150,000 clones, with over 85% as singletons. The sequenced sample was peripheral blood, obtained on day 0 of AZD1222 vaccination. The receptors were sampled from an adult in good health.

The V and J genes are TRBV19 and TRBJ1-2, with a weak D call TRBD1 (5 bases). V was cut by 2 bases and J by 5 bases, with 12 bases left in between. The length of the CDR3 is 14 residues. CDR1 is LNHDA and CDR2 is SQIVND in the germline V gene (reference sequence). Here the CDR3 reads CASSIRGKGYGYTF. The CDR3 nucleotides read TGTGCCAGTAGTATAAGAGGAAAGGGGTATGGCTACACCTTC.

As DNA, the CDR3 is TGTGCCAGCAAGGGGTACACTGAAGCTTTCTTT. This sequence encodes CASKGYTEAFF. The rearrangement joins TRBV28 to TRBJ1-1; the D gene is possibly TRBD1 (5 bases). This CDR3 has 11 amino acids. Germline V gives CDR1 MDHEN, CDR2 SYDVKM. Trimming stripped 7 bases from V and 3 bases from J, with 6 bases between.

The rearrangement links TRBV19 to TRBJ2-7, with unresolved D. In germline, CDR1 is LNHDA, CDR2 SQIVND (reference sequence). This CDR3 contains 15 residues. The V gene lost 10 bases and the J gene lost 0 bases, with 19 bases spanning the gap. The CDR3 DNA sequence: TGTGCCACTTCCTTAGGCTCGCGGAGCTCCTACGAGCAGTACTTC. Translating gives CATSLGSRSSYEQYF.

This chain links TRBV9 with TRBJ2-1; 14 bases agree with TRBD2. The CDR3 covers 15 residues. The V and J ends lost 4 bases and 7 bases, in that order; junction bases with no gene match: 4. Per germline, CDR1 SGDLS and CDR2 YYNGEE. For the CDR3, the DNA is TGTGCCAGCAGCACCGGGACTAGCGGGAGTAATGAGCAGTTCTTC. Translation gives CASSTGTSGSNEQFF. Filled out from reference TRBV9 and TRBJ2-1, the complete variable domain reads DSGVTQTPKHLITATGQRVTLRCSPRSGDLSVYWYQQSLDQGLQFLIQYYNGEERAKGNILERFSAQQFPDLHSELNLSSLELGDSALYFCASSTGTSGSNEQFFGPGTRLTVL.

To note about this clone: One end of the junction fails to match germline, which may point to a read error. The rearrangement joins TRBV19 to TRBJ1-2, with D possibly being TRBD1 (6 bases). Germline V gene data show CDR1 as LNHDA and CDR2 as SQIVND (reference sequence). The CDR3 covers 15 residues. CDR3 in amino acids: CASSGQDSPYYGNTF. In DNA, the CDR3 is TGTGCCAGTAGTGGGCAGGACAGCCCCTACTATGGCAACACCTTC.

The V gene is TRBV28, the J gene TRBJ2-2, with D perhaps matching TRBD2 (6 bases). Germline assignment: CDR1 MDHEN and CDR2 SYDVKM. Trimming pared 8 bases from V and 4 bases from J, leaving 17 bases between. The CDR3 totals 15 residues. The DNA of the CDR3 is TGTGCCAGCGTCGTGGGGGGTAGTAGCACCGGGGAGCTGTTTTTT. This gives the protein CASVVGGSSTGELFF.

The chain is built from TRBV7-6 and TRBJ1-3; 7 positions match TRBD1. From germline, CDR1 is SGHVS and CDR2 FNYEAQ. The CDR3 covers 14 residues. V lost 3 bases, J lost 2 bases, and 1 base stayed unmatched. CDR3 region: CASSLTGPGNTIYF. The CDR3 DNA sequence: TGTGCCAGCAGCTTGACAGGGCCTGGAAACACCATATATTTT.

This clone was detected only a few times. The chain links TRBV5-6 to TRBJ2-7; 10 nucleotides agree with TRBD2. This CDR3 has 16 residues. The ends lost 2 bases at V and 3 bases at J; junction bases unmatched: 8. Germline loops: CDR1 SGHDT, CDR2 YYEEEE. CDR3 nucleotide sequence: TGTGCCAGCAGCTTAGGCTCGGCTAGCGGGGGCTACGAGCAGTACTTC. Translated, it gives CASSLGSASGGYEQYF. Together with reference TRBV5-6 and TRBJ2-7, the CDR3 gives the full variable domain: DAGVTQSPTHLIKTRGQQVTLRCSPKSGHDTVSWYQQALGQGPQFIFQYYEEEERQRGNFPDRFSGHQFPNYSSELNVNALLLGDSALYLCASSLGSASGGYEQYFGPGTRLTVT.

The table lists this clone with a few counts. The chain is built from TRBV5-1 and TRBJ2-7; a possible D gene is TRBD1 (6 bases). The V end lost 4 bases, the J end lost 4 bases, and 12 bases lay between the germline ends. CDR3 length equals 13 residues. The germline V gene encodes CDR1 SGHRS and CDR2 YFSETQ. The CDR3, as DNA: TGCGCCAGCAGCCTCAACAGGGATTACGAGCAGTACTTC. Its translation: CASSLNRDYEQYF.

This clone appeared a single time. The CDR3 region has the DNA TGTGCCAGCAGCTTGCGGGGCCTGAACACCGGGGAGCTGTTTTTT. Protein sequence: CASSLRGLNTGELFF. The chain employs TRBV5-4 and TRBJ2-2; D possibly matches TRBD1 or TRBD2 (5 bases each). V was pared by 1 base and J by 1 base, with 8 bases between. CDR1 is SGHNT and CDR2 is YYREEE in the germline V gene (reference sequence). This CDR3 region has 15 residues. The entire variable domain, with the rest obtained from reference TRBV5-4 and TRBJ2-2, is as follows: ETGVTQSPTHLIKTRGQQVTLRCSSQSGHNTVSWYQQALGQGPQFIFQYYREEENGRGNFPPRFSGLQFPNYSSELNVNALELDDSALYLCASSLRGLNTGELFFGEGSRLTVL.

CDR3 bases: TGTGCCAGCAGAAGACAGCATAATGAAAAACTGTTTTTT. This gives the protein CASRRQHNEKLFF. The V and J genes are TRBV3-1 (or the pseudogene TRBV3-2) and TRBJ1-4, with a weak D call TRBD1 (5 bases). The CDR3 runs 13 residues. The V gene lost 6 bases and the J gene lost 4 bases, with 9 bases spanning the gap. Per germline, CDR1 LGHDT and CDR2 YNNKEL (reference sequence).

This rearrangement joins TRBV6-2 or TRBV6-3 to TRBJ1-4; 7 nucleotides match TRBD1. Germline CDR1 is MNHEY and CDR2 is SVGEGT. The J segment lost 8 bases and the V segment lost 4 bases, leaving 10 bases of the junction unmatched. The CDR3 extends over 15 amino acids. The DNA for the CDR3 is TGTGCCAGCAGTTCTCACGGAGGACAGGCAGAAAAACTGTTTTTT. It translates to CASSSHGGQAEKLFF.

This chain joins TRBV29-1 and TRBJ2-1, with D hard to call. The CDR3 contains 13 residues. CDR1 is SQVTM and CDR2 is ANQGSEA in the germline V gene. Trimming stripped 7 bases from V and 5 bases from J, with 15 bases between. The CDR3 DNA follows: TGCAGCGCCCAATGGGTAAACCACAATGAGCAGTTCTTC. Protein: CSAQWVNHNEQFF.

V and J are TRBV10-3 and TRBJ2-1, with 7 bases aligning to TRBD2. The CDR3 covers 14 residues. Per germline, CDR1 ENHRY and CDR2 SYGVKD. The junction had 12 bases not matched to a gene; V was cut back by 10 bases and J by 6 bases. The CDR3 here is CATYDRDYLNEQFF. The DNA for the CDR3 is TGTGCCACCTATGACCGGGACTACCTCAATGAGCAGTTCTTC.

This chain uses TRBV5-8 with TRBJ2-7; D is unresolved. Germline V CDR1 and CDR2: SGHTS, YDEGEE. There are 11 residues in the CDR3. Deletions cut 0 bases from V and 6 bases from J, with 4 bases between. CDR3 coding DNA: TGTGCCAGCAGCTTGGTCGGCGAGCAGTACTTC. Translation: CASSLVGEQYF.

The V call is TRBV27, the J call TRBJ1-5; 9 nucleotides align to TRBD1. Germline CDR1 reads MNHEY; CDR2 reads SMNVEV (reference sequence). This CDR3 has 17 residues. The J segment lost 2 bases and the V segment lost 5 bases, leaving 10 bases of the junction unmatched. The CDR3 bases are TGTGCCAGCAGTACCGGGACAGGGTGGATAGGCAATCAGCCCCAGCATTTT. Its translation: CASSTGTGWIGNQPQHF.

The V and J genes are TRBV3-1 (or the pseudogene TRBV3-2) and TRBJ1-3; tentative D call: TRBD1 (5 bases). The CDR3 covers 17 residues. The germline V and J ends were trimmed by 0 bases and 1 base, with 13 bases remaining between them. The germline V gene encodes CDR1 LGHDT and CDR2 YNNKEL (reference sequence). CDR3 nucleotide sequence: TGTGCCAGCAGCCAAGATATTGTAGCAGGGTCTGGAAACACCATATATTTT. It translates to CASSQDIVAGSGNTIYF.

CDR3 sequence reads: CASKTGVNTEAFF. As DNA, the CDR3 is TGTGCCAGCAAAACAGGGGTGAACACTGAAGCTTTCTTT. The chain recombines TRBV6-6 with TRBJ1-1, with 7 bases aligning to TRBD1. CDR1 is MNHNY, CDR2 SVGAGI, per germline (reference sequence). The V segment lost 7 bases and the J segment 0 bases; nucleotides outside the gene matches: 2. The CDR3 totals 13 residues.

The chain recombines TRBV6-4 with TRBJ2-7; 10 nucleotides align to TRBD2. The junction had 9 bases not matched to a gene; V was cut back by 8 bases and J by 2 bases. The CDR3 is made up of 15 amino acids. Germline assignment: CDR1 MRHNA and CDR2 SNTAGT. The CDR3 DNA reads TGTGCCAGCGGGGTGGCCAGCGGGAGGGCCTACGAGCAGTACTTC. This gives the protein CASGVASGRAYEQYF.

The chain employs TRBV10-2 and TRBJ1-6; weak D call: TRBD1 (6 bases). This CDR3 has 13 residues. The V gene's germline CDR1 is WSHSY and CDR2 SAAADI. The V and J ends lost 4 bases and 7 bases respectively, with 8 bases between them. CDR3 residues: CASSGTENSPLHF. The CDR3, as DNA: TGCGCCAGCAGTGGGACAGAAAATTCACCCCTCCACTTT.